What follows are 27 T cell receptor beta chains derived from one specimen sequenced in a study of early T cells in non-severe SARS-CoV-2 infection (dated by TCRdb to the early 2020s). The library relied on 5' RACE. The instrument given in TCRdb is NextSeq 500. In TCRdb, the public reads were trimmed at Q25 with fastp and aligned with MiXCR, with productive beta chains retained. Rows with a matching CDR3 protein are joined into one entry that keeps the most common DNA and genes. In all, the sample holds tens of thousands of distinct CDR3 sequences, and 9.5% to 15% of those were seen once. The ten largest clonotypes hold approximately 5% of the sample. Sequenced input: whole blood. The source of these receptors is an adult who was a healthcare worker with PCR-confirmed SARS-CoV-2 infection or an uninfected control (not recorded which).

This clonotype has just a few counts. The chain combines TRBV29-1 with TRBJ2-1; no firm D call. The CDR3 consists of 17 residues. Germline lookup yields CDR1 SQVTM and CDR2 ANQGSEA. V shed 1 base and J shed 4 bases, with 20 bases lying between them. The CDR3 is CSVEGFSPVGFYNEQFF. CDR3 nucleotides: TGCAGCGTTGAAGGGTTTTCGCCTGTTGGTTTTTACAATGAGCAGTTCTTC.

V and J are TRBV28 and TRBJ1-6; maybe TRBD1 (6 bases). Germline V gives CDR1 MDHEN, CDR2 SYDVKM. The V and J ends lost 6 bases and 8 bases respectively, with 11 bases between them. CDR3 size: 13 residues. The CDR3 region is CASRTYRDSPLHF. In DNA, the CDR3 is TGTGCCAGCAGAACCTACAGGGATTCACCCCTCCACTTT.

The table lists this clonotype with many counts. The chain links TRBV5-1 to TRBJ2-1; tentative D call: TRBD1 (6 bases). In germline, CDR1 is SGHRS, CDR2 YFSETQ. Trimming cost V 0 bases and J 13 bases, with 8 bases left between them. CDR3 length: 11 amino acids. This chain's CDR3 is CASSLGTAQFF. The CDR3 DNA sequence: TGCGCCAGCAGCTTGGGGACAGCTCAGTTCTTC. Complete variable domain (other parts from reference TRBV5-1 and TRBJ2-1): KAGVTQTPRYLIKTRGQQVTLSCSPISGHRSVSWYQQTPGQGLQFLFEYFSETQRNKGNFPGRFSGRQFSNSRSEMNVSTLELGDSALYLCASSLGTAQFFGPGTRLTVL.

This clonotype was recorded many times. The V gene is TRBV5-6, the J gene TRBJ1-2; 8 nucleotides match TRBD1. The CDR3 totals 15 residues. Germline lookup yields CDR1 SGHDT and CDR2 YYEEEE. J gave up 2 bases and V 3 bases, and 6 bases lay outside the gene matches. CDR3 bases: TGTGCCAGCAGCTCCCGACAGGGGTCGAACTATGGCTACACCTTC. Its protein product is CASSSRQGSNYGYTF. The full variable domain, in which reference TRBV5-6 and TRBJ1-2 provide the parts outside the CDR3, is DAGVTQSPTHLIKTRGQQVTLRCSPKSGHDTVSWYQQALGQGPQFIFQYYEEEERQRGNFPDRFSGHQFPNYSSELNVNALLLGDSALYLCASSSRQGSNYGYTFGSGTRLTVV.

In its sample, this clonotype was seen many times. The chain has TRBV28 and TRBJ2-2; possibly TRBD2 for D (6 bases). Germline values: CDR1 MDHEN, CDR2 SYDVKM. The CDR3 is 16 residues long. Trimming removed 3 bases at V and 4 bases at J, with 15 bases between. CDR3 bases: TGTGCCAGCAGTTTGGCGGGGCTAGCAGGCACCGGGGAGCTGTTTTTT. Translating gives CASSLAGLAGTGELFF.

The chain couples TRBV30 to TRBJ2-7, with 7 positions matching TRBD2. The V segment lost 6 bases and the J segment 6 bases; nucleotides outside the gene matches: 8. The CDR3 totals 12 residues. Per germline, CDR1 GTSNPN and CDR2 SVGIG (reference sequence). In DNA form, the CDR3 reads TGTGCCTGTTCACCAGCGGGGTCCGAGCAGTACTTC. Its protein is CACSPAGSEQYF.

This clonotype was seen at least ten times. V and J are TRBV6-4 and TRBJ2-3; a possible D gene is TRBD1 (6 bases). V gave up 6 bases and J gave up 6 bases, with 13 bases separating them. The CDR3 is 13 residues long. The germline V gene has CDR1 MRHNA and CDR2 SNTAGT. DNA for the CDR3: TGTGCCAGCAGCGCAGACAGGAGGGATACGCAGTATTTT. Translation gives CASSADRRDTQYF.

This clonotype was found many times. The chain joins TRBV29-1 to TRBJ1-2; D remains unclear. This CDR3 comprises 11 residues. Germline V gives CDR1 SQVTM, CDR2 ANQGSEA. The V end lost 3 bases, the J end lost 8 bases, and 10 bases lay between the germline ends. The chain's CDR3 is CSVEEQRGYTF. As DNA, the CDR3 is TGCAGCGTTGAGGAACAAAGGGGCTACACCTTC. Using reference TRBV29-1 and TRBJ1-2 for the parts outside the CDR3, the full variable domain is SAVISQKPSRDICQRGTSLTIQCQVDSQVTMMFWYRQQPGQSLTLIATANQGSEATYESGFVIDKFPISRPNLTFSTLTVSNMSPEDSSIYLCSVEEQRGYTFGSGTRLTVV.

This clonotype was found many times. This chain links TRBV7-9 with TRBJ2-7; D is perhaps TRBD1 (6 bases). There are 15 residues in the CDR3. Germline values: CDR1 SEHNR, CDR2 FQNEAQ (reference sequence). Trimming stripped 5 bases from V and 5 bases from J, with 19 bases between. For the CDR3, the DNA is TGTGCCAGCAGCACCACGGGACATCAATCGGACGAGCAGTACTTC. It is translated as CASSTTGHQSDEQYF.

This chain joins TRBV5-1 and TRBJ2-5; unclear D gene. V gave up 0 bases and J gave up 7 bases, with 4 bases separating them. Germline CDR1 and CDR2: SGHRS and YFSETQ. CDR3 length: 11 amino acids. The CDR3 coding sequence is TGCGCCAGCAGCTTGGAAGGGACCCAGTACTTC. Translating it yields CASSLEGTQYF.

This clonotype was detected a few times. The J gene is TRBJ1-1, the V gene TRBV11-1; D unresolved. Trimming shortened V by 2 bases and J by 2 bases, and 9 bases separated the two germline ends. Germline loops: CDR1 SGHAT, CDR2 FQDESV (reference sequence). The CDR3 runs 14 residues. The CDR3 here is CASSLTVDNTEAFF. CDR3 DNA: TGTGCCAGCAGCTTAACGGTAGATAACACTGAAGCTTTCTTT.

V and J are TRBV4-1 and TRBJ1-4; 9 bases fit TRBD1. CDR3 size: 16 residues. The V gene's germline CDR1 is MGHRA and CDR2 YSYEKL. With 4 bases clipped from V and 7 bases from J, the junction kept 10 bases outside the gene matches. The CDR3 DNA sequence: TGCGCCAGCAGCCGAACATCCGGGACAGGGTTTGAAAAACTGTTTTTT. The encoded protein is CASSRTSGTGFEKLFF.

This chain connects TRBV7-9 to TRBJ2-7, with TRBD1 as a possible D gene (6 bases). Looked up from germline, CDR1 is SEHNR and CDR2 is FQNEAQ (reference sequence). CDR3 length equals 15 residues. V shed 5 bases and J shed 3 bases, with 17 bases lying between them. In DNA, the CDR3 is TGTGCCAGCAGCGCAAGAACAGGGTACTTCTACGAGCAGTACTTC. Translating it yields CASSARTGYFYEQYF.

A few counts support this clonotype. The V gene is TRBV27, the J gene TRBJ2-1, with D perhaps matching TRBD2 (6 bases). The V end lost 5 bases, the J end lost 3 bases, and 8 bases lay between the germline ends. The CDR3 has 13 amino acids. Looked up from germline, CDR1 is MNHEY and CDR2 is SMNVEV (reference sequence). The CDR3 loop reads CASSMGGYNEQFF. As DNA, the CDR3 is TGTGCCAGCAGTATGGGGGGCTACAATGAGCAGTTCTTC.

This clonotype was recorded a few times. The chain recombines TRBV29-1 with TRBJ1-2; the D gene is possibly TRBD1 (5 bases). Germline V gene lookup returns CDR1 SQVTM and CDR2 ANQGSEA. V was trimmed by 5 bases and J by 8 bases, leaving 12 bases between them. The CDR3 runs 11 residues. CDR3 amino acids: CSVHGAGGYTF. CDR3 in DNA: TGCAGCGTTCATGGGGCAGGCGGCTACACCTTC.

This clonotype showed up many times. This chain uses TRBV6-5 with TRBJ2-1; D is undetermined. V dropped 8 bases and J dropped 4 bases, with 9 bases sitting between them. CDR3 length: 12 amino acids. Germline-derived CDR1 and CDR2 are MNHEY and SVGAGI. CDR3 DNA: TGTGCCAGCGGATCGCCGTACAATGAGCAGTTCTTC. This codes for CASGSPYNEQFF.

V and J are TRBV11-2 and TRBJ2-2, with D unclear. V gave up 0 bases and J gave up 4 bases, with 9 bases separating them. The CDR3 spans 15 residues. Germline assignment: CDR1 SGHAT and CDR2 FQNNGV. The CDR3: CASSLDRISTGELFF. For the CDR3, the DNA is TGTGCCAGCAGCTTAGATAGGATTTCCACCGGGGAGCTGTTTTTT.

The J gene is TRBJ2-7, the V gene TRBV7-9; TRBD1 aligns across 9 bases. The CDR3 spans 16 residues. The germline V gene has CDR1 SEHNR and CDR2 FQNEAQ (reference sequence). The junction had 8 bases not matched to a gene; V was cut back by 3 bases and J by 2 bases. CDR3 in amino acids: CASSFGQGINPYEQYF. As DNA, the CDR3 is TGTGCCAGCAGCTTCGGACAGGGGATCAACCCCTACGAGCAGTACTTC.

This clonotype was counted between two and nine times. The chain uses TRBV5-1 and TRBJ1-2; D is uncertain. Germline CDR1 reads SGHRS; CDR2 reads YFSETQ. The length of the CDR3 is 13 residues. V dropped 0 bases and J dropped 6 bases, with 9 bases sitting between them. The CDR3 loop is CASSLEGSNGYTF. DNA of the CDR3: TGCGCCAGCAGCTTGGAAGGTAGCAATGGCTACACCTTC.

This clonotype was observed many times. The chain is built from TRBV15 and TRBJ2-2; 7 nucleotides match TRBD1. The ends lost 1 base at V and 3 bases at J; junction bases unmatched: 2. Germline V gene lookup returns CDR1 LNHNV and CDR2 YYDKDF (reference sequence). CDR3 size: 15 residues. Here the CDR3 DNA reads TGTGCCACCAGCAGAGGGGACAGAGACACCGGGGAGCTGTTTTTT. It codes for CATSRGDRDTGELFF.

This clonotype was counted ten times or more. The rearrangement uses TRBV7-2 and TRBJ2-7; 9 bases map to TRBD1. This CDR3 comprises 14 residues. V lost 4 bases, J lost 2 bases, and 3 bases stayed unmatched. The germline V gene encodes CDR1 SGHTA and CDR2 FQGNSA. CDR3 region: CASSSTGGPYEQYF. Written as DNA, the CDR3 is TGTGCCAGCAGCTCGACAGGGGGACCCTACGAGCAGTACTTC.

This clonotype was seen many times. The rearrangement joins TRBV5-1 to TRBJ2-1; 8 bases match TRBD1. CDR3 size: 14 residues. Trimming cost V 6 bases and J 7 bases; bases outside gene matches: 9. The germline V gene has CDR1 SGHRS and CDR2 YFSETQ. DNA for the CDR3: TGCGCCAGCACCCCGCGCAGGGGGCGGAATGAGCAGTTCTTC. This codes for CASTPRRGRNEQFF.

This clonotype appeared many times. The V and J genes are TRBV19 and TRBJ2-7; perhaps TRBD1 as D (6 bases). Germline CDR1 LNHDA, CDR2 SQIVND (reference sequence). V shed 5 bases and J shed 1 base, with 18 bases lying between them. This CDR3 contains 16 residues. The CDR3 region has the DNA TGTGCCAGTAGTCCACAAAACAGGGTCGGTTCCTACGAGCAGTACTTC. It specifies CASSPQNRVGSYEQYF.

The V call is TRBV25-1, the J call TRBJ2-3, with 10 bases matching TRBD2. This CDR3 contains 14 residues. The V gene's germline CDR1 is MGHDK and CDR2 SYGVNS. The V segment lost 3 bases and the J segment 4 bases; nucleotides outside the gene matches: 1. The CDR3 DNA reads TGTGCCAGCAGTGATAGCGGGAGGCCAGATACGCAGTATTTT. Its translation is CASSDSGRPDTQYF.

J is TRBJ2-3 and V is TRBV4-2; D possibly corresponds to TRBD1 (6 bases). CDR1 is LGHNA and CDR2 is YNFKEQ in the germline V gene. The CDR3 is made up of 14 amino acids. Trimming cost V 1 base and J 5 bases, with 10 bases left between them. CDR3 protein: CASSQGLGGDTQYF. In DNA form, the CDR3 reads TGTGCCAGCAGCCAAGGTCTAGGGGGAGATACGCAGTATTTT.

CDR3 protein: CASSGGGTRADTQYF. CDR3 nucleotide sequence: TGTGCCAGCAGCGGGGGAGGTACGAGGGCAGATACGCAGTATTTT. This chain joins TRBV2 and TRBJ2-3; possible D gene TRBD2, 6 bases. V was shortened by 6 bases and J by 4 bases, with 17 bases between the two germline ends. CDR3 length: 15 amino acids. Germline V gene lookup returns CDR1 SNHLY and CDR2 FYNNEI. Using reference TRBV2 and TRBJ2-3 for the parts outside the CDR3, the full variable domain is EPEVTQTPSHQVTQMGQEVILRCVPISNHLYFYWYRQILGQKVEFLVSFYNNEISEKSEIFDDQFSVERPDGSNFTLKIRSTKLEDSAMYFCASSGGGTRADTQYFGPGTRLTVL.

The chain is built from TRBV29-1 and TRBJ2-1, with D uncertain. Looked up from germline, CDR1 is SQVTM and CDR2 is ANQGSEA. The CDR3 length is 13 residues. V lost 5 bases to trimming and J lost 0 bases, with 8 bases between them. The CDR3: CSVKQSSYNEQFF. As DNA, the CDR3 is TGCAGCGTTAAACAGAGCTCCTACAATGAGCAGTTCTTC.